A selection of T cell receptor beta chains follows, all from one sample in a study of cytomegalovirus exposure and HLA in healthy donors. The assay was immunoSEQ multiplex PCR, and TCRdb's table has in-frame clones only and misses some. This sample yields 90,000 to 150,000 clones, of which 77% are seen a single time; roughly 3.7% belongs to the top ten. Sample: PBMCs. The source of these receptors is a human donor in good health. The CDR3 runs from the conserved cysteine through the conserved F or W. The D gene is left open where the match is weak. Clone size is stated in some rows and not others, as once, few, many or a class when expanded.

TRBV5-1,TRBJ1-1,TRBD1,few,TGCGCCAGCAGACAGGGGGCGCTGACTGAAGCTTTCTTT,CASRQGALTEAFF
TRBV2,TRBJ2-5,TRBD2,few,TGTGCCAGCAGTGGGCTAGCGGGACTAGGGCACGGGCAAGAGACCCAGTACTTC,CASSGLAGLGHGQETQYF
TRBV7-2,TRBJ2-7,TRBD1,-,TGTGCCAGCGTTCAGGACAGGGCCTACGAGCAGTACTTC,CASVQDRAYEQYF
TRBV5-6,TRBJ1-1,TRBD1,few,TGTGCCAGCAGCTTGGCTGTGGGGACAGAGAACACTGAAGCTTTCTTT,CASSLAVGTENTEAFF
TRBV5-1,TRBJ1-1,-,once,TGCGCCAGCAGCCTACTCGGGGGGGACACTGAAGCTTTCTTT,CASSLLGGDTEAFF
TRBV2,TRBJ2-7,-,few,TGTGCCAGCAGTGACCGTTACGAGCAGTACTTC,CASSDRYEQYF
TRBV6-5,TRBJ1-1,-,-,TGTGCCAGCGCCCCGAACAGGCGCGGAGTTGTTGCTTTCTTT,CASAPNRRGVVAFF
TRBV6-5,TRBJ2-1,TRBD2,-,TGTGCCAGCCGCTCAGGAGCGGGGGGCTACAATGAGCAGTTCTTC,CASRSGAGGYNEQFF
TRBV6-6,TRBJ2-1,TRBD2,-,TGTGCCAGCAGTTATGGGGGACTAGCGGGAGTCGATGAGCAGTTCTTC,CASSYGGLAGVDEQFF
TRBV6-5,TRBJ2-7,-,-,TGTGCCAGCAGTCCCTGGGACGGGAGCTCCTACGAGCAGTACTTC,CASSPWDGSSYEQYF
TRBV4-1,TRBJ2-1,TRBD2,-,TGCGCCAGCAGCCCCCAGCGGGGCTGGCTTGAGCAGTTCTTC,CASSPQRGWLEQFF
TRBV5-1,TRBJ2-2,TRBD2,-,TGCGCCAGCAGCTTGCGACCCCTAGCGGGAGGGCCCGGCACCGGGGAGCTGTTTTTT,CASSLRPLAGGPGTGELFF
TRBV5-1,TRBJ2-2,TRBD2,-,TGCGCCAGCAGCTTCAGGACTAGCGGGAATTGGGTAGCCGGGGAGCTGTTTTTT,CASSFRTSGNWVAGELFF
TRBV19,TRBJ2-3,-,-,TGTGCCAGTAGTATAATGGTGCAAGGAGGGCAGTATTTT,CASSIMVQGGQYF
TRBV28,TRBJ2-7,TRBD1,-,TGTGCCGGCAGTTCCCCGGACAGGGACTACGAGCAGTACTTC,CAGSSPDRDYEQYF
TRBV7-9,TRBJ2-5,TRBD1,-,TGTGCCAGCAGCTTACTCGGGACAGGGCATCGGGAGACCCAGTACTTC,CASSLLGTGHRETQYF
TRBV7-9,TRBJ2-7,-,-,TGTGCCAGCAGCTTGCTCAAACTGGTTCAGCGTTCTACCTACGAGCAGTACTTC,CASSLLKLVQRSTYEQYF
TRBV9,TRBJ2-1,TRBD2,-,TGTGCCAGCAGCGGAGGACTAGCGGATGAGCAGTTCTTC,CASSGGLADEQFF
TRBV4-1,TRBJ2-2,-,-,TGCGCCAGCAGCCAAGCTTACACCGGGGAGCTGTTTTTT,CASSQAYTGELFF
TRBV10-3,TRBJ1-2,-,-,TGTGCCATCGGATCGGGTCTGAACTATGGCTACACCTTC,CAIGSGLNYGYTF
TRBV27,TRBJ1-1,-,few,TGTGCCAGCAGTCCTCTAGCTGGGAATCTAAACACTGAAGCTTTCTTT,CASSPLAGNLNTEAFF
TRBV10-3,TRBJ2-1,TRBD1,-,TGTGCCATCAGGGAGCCCGGGACAGGGACCAATGAGCAGTTCTTC,CAIREPGTGTNEQFF
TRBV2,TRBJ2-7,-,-,TGTGCCAGCAGTGAAGGTGGAGCTAGCTCCTACGAGCAGTACTTC,CASSEGGASSYEQYF
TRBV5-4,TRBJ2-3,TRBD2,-,TGTGCCAGCAGCTTGGATTCCACTAGCGGGGTTACGCAGTATTTT,CASSLDSTSGVTQYF
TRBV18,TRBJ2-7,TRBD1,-,TGTGCCAGCTCACCCGGGACAGTCTCCTACGAGCAGTACTTC,CASSPGTVSYEQYF
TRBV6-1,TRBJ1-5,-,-,TGTGCCAGCAGTGAAGCGAATTTGGGCCTCGCTCAGCCCCAGCATTTT,CASSEANLGLAQPQHF
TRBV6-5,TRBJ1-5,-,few,TGTGCCAGCAGCCTTACTGGGGCTGATCAGCCCCAGCATTTT,CASSLTGADQPQHF
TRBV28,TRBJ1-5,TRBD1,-,TGTGCCAGCAGTTTCCCCGGGACAGGGAGTGATTATCGACAGCCCCAGCATTTT,CASSFPGTGSDYRQPQHF
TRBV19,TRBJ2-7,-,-,TGTGCCAGTAGTATAGAAAGCGGCTTCACCTACGAGCAGTACTTC,CASSIESGFTYEQYF
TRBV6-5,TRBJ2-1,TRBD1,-,TGTGCCAGCAGATACCGGGACAGGAGCTCCTACAATGAGCAGTTCTTC,CASRYRDRSSYNEQFF
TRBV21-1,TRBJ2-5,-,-,TGTGCCAGCAGCAAAGCGCTAGGATGCAAGAAGCTAAAAGAGACCCAGTACTTC,CASSKALGCKKLKETQYF
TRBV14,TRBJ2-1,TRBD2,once,TGTGCCAGCAGCCAAGTGAGACTAGCGTTTGATGAGCAGTTCTTC,CASSQVRLAFDEQFF
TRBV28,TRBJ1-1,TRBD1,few,TGTGCCAGTATGCGGGACAGTATCGTCACTGAAGCTTTCTTT,CASMRDSIVTEAFF
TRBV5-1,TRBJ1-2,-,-,TGCGCCAGCAGCTTGGATGCAGGAAAGAGTGGAGGCTACACCTTC,CASSLDAGKSGGYTF
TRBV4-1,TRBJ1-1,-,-,TGCGCCAGCAGCCAACCCCGCGTAGGCAGGGAGGGGCCGAACACTGAAGCTTTCTTT,CASSQPRVGREGPNTEAFF
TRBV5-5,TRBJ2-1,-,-,TGTGCCAGCAGCTCTTCGCGGCGGGGTGAGCAGTTCTTC,CASSSSRRGEQFF
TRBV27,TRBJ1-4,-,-,TGTGCCAGCTCTGATGCGGTAGATGAAAAACTGTTTTTT,CASSDAVDEKLFF
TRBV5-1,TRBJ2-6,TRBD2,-,TGCGCCAGCAGCTTAAGACTAGCGGGAGCATCCGGGGCCAACGTCCTGACTTTC,CASSLRLAGASGANVLTF
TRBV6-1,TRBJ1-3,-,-,TGTGCCAGCGGCCAAAGGGGTCCTGGAAACACCATATATTTT,CASGQRGPGNTIYF
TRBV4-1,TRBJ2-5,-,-,TGCGCCAGCAGCCTTTTTAGGAGGGCCGAGGAGACCCAGTACTTC,CASSLFRRAEETQYF
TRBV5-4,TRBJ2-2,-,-,TGTGCCAGCAGCCCCCGGGGAAGGGACACCGGGGAGCTGTTTTTT,CASSPRGRDTGELFF
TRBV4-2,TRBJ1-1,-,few,TGTGCCAGCAGCCAATCGGCTAGATCGGCCAAGATTACTGAAGCTTTCTTT,CASSQSARSAKITEAFF
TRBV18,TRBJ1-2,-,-,TGTGCCAGCTCCCTCGGCCAGACAGCCTATGGCTACACCTTC,CASSLGQTAYGYTF
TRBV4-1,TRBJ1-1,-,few,TGCGCCAGCAGCCAAGATCGAGGGCGTCGGGGGACTGAAGCTTTCTTT,CASSQDRGRRGTEAFF
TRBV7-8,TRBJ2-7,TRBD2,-,TGTGCCAGCAGCTTAGGATTCGGGGCCCCCGGGGGGGTTTTGGGCGAGCAGTACTTC,CASSLGFGAPGGVLGEQYF
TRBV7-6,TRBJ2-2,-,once,TGTGCCAGCAGCCCGATGGGAGAACCCACGAACACCGGGGAGCTGTTTTTT,CASSPMGEPTNTGELFF
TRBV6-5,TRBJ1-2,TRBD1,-,TGTGCCAGCAGTTACCTGGGACAGGGTAATGGCTACACCTTC,CASSYLGQGNGYTF
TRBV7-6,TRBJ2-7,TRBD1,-,TGTGCCAGCAGCTTAGCGGGACAGGGGGCCTACGAGCAGTACTTC,CASSLAGQGAYEQYF
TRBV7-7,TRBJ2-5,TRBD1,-,TGTGCTAGCAGCCTCGGGACAGGGCAAGAGACCCAGTACTTC,CASSLGTGQETQYF